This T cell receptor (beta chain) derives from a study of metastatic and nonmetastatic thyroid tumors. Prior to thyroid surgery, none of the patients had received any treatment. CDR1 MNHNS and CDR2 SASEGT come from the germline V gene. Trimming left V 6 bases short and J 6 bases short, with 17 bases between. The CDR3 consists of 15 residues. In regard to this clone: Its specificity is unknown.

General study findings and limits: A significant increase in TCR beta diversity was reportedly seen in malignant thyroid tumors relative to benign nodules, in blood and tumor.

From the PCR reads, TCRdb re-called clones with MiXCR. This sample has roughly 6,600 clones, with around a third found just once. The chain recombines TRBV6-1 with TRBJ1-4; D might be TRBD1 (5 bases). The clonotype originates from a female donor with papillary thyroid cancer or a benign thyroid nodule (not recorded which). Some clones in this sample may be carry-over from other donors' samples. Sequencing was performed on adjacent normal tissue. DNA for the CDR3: TGTGCCAGCAGACCGGGTGGGGGGTCCCATGAAAAACTGTTTTTT. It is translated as CASRPGGGSHEKLFF.